The 31 T cell receptor beta chains in this list originate from one sample, sequenced in a study of blood T cell repertoires in COVID-19. Generated by immunoSEQ multiplex PCR, the TCRdb table keeps only in-frame clones and is missing some. Among about 300,000 clones listed, more than 85% were seen once. Sequencing was done on a sample of peripheral blood. The receptor source for this set is a man in his 70s with acute or convalescent COVID-19.

The J gene is TRBJ1-5, the V gene TRBV5-8; 8 positions agree with TRBD1. Trimming took 2 bases from V and 0 from J; bases not matched to a gene: 7. The CDR3 covers 17 residues. Germline loops: CDR1 SGHTS, CDR2 YDEGEE. This chain's CDR3 is CASSFLGQVDSNQPQHF. Here the CDR3 DNA reads TGTGCCAGCAGCTTCTTGGGACAGGTTGATAGCAATCAGCCCCAGCATTTT.

This chain connects TRBV7-2 to TRBJ2-3; 9 bases agree with TRBD2. This CDR3 is built from 15 residues. Trimming cost V 5 bases and J 4 bases; bases outside gene matches: 7. Per germline, CDR1 SGHTA and CDR2 FQGNSA. The CDR3 sequence is CASSMGLAGADTQYF. For the CDR3, the DNA is TGTGCCAGCAGCATGGGACTAGCCGGGGCAGATACGCAGTATTTT.

This chain links TRBV2 with TRBJ2-3, with 7 nucleotides matching TRBD1. The CDR3 has 15 residues. The V gene end was trimmed by 6 bases and the J gene end by 2 bases; junction bases not matched to a gene: 8. CDR1 and CDR2 from the germline V gene are SNHLY and FYNNEI. CDR3 nucleotide sequence: TGTGCCAGCAGCCGGGGACAGAGATACACAGATACGCAGTATTTT. Translation gives CASSRGQRYTDTQYF.

The chain has TRBV4-3 and TRBJ1-6, with D perhaps matching TRBD1 (6 bases). The V gene's germline CDR1 is LGHNA and CDR2 YSLEER. V was cut by 4 bases and J by 9 bases, with 13 bases left in between. This CDR3 comprises 14 residues. The CDR3 loop reads CASSLSQGTSPLHF. The CDR3 DNA is TGCGCCAGCAGCCTCTCACAGGGCACTTCACCCCTCCACTTT.

The genes are TRBV23-1 and TRBJ2-7; 8 bases line up with TRBD1. Being an ORF, TRBV23-1 has a function that is uncertain. The CDR3 is made up of 14 amino acids. J was trimmed by 2 bases and V by 6 bases; bases with no gene match: 6. CDR3 nucleotide sequence: TGCGCCAGCAGCCGACAACAGGGGGCCTACGAGCAGTACTTC. It is translated as CASSRQQGAYEQYF.

V is TRBV14 and J is TRBJ2-7; 10 bases match TRBD1. CDR3 length: 14 residues. The V gene end was trimmed by 7 bases and the J gene end by 6 bases; junction bases not matched to a gene: 9. Per germline, CDR1 SGHDN and CDR2 FVKESK. CDR3 in amino acids: CASMEGQGTCEQYF. CDR3 in DNA: TGTGCCAGCATGGAGGGACAGGGGACATGCGAGCAGTACTTC.

A note on this clone: The identical CDR3 is also encoded by other nucleotide sequences in the sample. The CDR3 loop is CASSYGRGNYGYTF. DNA for the CDR3: TGTGCCAGCAGTTACGGTAGAGGGAACTATGGCTACACCTTC. This chain uses TRBV6-5 with TRBJ1-2, with D hard to call. The germline V and J ends were trimmed by 2 bases and 2 bases, with 9 bases remaining between them. The CDR3 is 14 amino acids. CDR1 is MNHEY and CDR2 is SVGAGI in the germline V gene.

This sequence joins TRBV28 and TRBJ1-2; 9 bases align to TRBD1. The CDR3 is 14 residues long. V lost 4 bases to trimming and J lost 3 bases; unmatched junction nucleotides: 3. Looked up from germline, CDR1 is MDHEN and CDR2 is SYDVKM. CDR3 bases: TGTGCCAGCAGTTCCTGGACAGGGGACTATGGCTACACCTTC. Amino acids: CASSSWTGDYGYTF.

The rearrangement uses TRBV28 and TRBJ1-5; 8 bases fit TRBD1. The CDR3 is 14 amino acids. Germline V CDR1 and CDR2: MDHEN, SYDVKM. V was clipped by 3 bases and J by 6 bases; unmatched bases: 4. The CDR3 region has the DNA TGTGCCAGCAGTTTCGGTGGGACAGGTCAGCCCCAGCATTTT. It codes for CASSFGGTGQPQHF.

This sequence joins TRBV4-3 and TRBJ1-2; D is uncertain. The V and J ends lost 0 bases and 3 bases respectively, with 14 bases between them. Germline-derived CDR1 and CDR2 are LGHNA and YSLEER. The CDR3 is made up of 16 amino acids. CDR3 nucleotide sequence: TGCGCCAGCAGCCAAGATCTCTCAGCTGCGGACTATGGCTACACCTTC. This codes for CASSQDLSAADYGYTF.

Here the CDR3 reads CASSFHGGSYEQYF. CDR3 nucleotides: TGTGCCAGCAGTTTTCATGGGGGGTCCTACGAGCAGTACTTC. The rearrangement uses TRBV28 and TRBJ2-7; tentatively, D is TRBD2 (6 bases). The V and J ends lost 3 bases and 1 base respectively, with 10 bases between them. CDR3 size: 14 residues. Germline V gene data show CDR1 as MDHEN and CDR2 as SYDVKM.

This chain uses TRBV30 with TRBJ2-4; D perhaps matches TRBD1 (5 bases). Per germline, CDR1 GTSNPN and CDR2 SVGIG (reference sequence). The CDR3 has 17 amino acids. The CDR3 sequence: CASYIPRVSPSKNIQYF. The CDR3 nucleotides are TGTGCTTCTTATATCCCCAGGGTGAGTCCTTCCAAAAACATTCAGTACTTC.

The chain has TRBV27 and TRBJ1-2; 10 bases are shared with TRBD1. The junction had 10 bases not matched to a gene; V was cut back by 7 bases and J by 8 bases. This CDR3 has 14 amino acids. Germline CDR1 is MNHEY and CDR2 is SMNVEV (reference sequence). CDR3 sequence (DNA): TGTGCCAGCAAACAGCGACAGGGGGCTTGGGGCTACACCTTC. This gives the protein CASKQRQGAWGYTF.

V gene TRBV20-1 combines with J gene TRBJ1-5; no reliable D call. V lost 3 bases and J lost 5, with 11 bases in between. There are 13 residues in the CDR3. CDR1 is DFQATT and CDR2 is SNEGSKA in the germline V gene (reference sequence). For the CDR3, the DNA is TGCAGTGCTAGTTCGAGGAGGGATCAGCCCCAGCATTTT. Translating gives CSASSRRDQPQHF.

The chain has TRBV4-3 and TRBJ2-2; TRBD2 matches 7 bases. Germline V gene lookup returns CDR1 LGHNA and CDR2 YSLEER. J lost 4 bases, V lost 6 bases, and 8 bases had no gene match. This CDR3 region has 15 residues. The CDR3 DNA is TGCGCCAGCAGGCCTTCAGCGGGACTCACCGGGGAGCTGTTTTTT. Protein product: CASRPSAGLTGELFF.

The chain combines TRBV11-3 with TRBJ2-1, with 14 bases lining up with TRBD2. This CDR3 has 19 amino acids. The V gene end was trimmed by 0 bases and the J gene end by 7 bases; junction bases not matched to a gene: 11. Germline CDR1 and CDR2: SGHNT and YENEEA. The CDR3 is CASSLEGGLAGGRRNEQFF. CDR3 nucleotide sequence: TGTGCCAGCAGCTTAGAAGGTGGACTAGCGGGGGGCCGGCGAAATGAGCAGTTCTTC.

This clone has a single count. The genes are TRBV18 and TRBJ2-3; a weak D match, TRBD1 (5 bases). V gave up 6 bases and J gave up 4 bases, with 11 bases separating them. The CDR3 consists of 13 residues. Germline V lookup: CDR1 KGHSH, CDR2 LQKENI. CDR3 coding DNA: TGTGCCAGCTCTACTGGGGCGGCAGATACGCAGTATTTT. Its translation: CASSTGAADTQYF.

The chain uses TRBV7-9 and TRBJ1-2, with D perhaps matching TRBD1 (5 bases). Germline V CDR1 and CDR2: SEHNR, FQNEAQ (reference sequence). This CDR3 has 14 amino acids. Trimming stripped 1 base from V and 7 bases from J, with 13 bases between. The CDR3 loop reads CASSLESGSAGYTF. CDR3 DNA sequence: TGTGCCAGCAGCTTAGAGTCAGGGTCGGCTGGCTACACCTTC.

J is TRBJ2-2 and V is TRBV11-2, with D possibly TRBD1 on 6 matching bases. CDR3 length equals 16 residues. V lost 5 bases, J lost 3 bases, and 16 bases lay in between. The germline V gene encodes CDR1 SGHAT and CDR2 FQNNGV. The CDR3 loop is CASSQDRLQYTGELFF. The CDR3, as DNA: TGTGCCAGCAGCCAAGACAGGCTCCAGTACACCGGGGAGCTGTTTTTT.

This sequence joins TRBV9 and TRBJ1-1, with no clear D. The CDR3 consists of 14 residues. V shed 3 bases and J shed 1 base, with 10 bases lying between them. Germline-derived CDR1 and CDR2 are SGDLS and YYNGEE. The CDR3 here is CASSAKQENTEAFF. CDR3 sequence (DNA): TGTGCCAGCAGCGCCAAACAAGAGAACACTGAAGCTTTCTTT.

A single count supports this clone. The V gene is TRBV9, the J gene TRBJ2-2; weak D call: TRBD1 (6 bases). Germline CDR1 is SGDLS and CDR2 is YYNGEE. V was clipped by 0 bases and J by 4 bases, with 13 bases between them. The CDR3 covers 16 residues. The CDR3 DNA sequence: TGTGCCAGCAGCGTAGTTGGGGGCTCGAGCACCGGGGAGCTGTTTTTT. Its protein is CASSVVGGSSTGELFF. The full variable domain, its missing parts supplied by reference TRBV9 and TRBJ2-2, is DSGVTQTPKHLITATGQRVTLRCSPRSGDLSVYWYQQSLDQGLQFLIQYYNGEERAKGNILERFSAQQFPDLHSELNLSSLELGDSALYFCASSVVGGSSTGELFFGEGSRLTVL.

The rearrangement links TRBV9 to TRBJ1-1; 7 bases are shared with TRBD1. CDR1 and CDR2 (germline): SGDLS, YYNGEE. After removal of 0 bases from V and 1 base from J, the junction contained 3 bases not matched to a gene. There are 15 residues in the CDR3. The DNA of the CDR3 is TGTGCCAGCAGCGTAGGGGACAGATCGAACACTGAAGCTTTCTTT. It specifies CASSVGDRSNTEAFF.

The rearrangement links TRBV7-2 to TRBJ2-3; TRBD2 matches at 10 bases. Germline V gene data show CDR1 as SGHTA and CDR2 as FQGNSA. The CDR3 runs to 16 residues. Trimming cost V 4 bases and J 5 bases; bases outside gene matches: 9. The CDR3 sequence: CASSYLLAGLGDTQYF. The CDR3 bases are TGTGCCAGCAGCTACTTACTAGCGGGGTTGGGAGATACGCAGTATTTT.

V gene TRBV7-2 combines with J gene TRBJ2-3; D gene unclear. Trimming removed 5 bases at V and 4 bases at J, with 13 bases between. This CDR3 spans 14 amino acids. CDR1 and CDR2 (germline): SGHTA, FQGNSA. The CDR3 nucleotides are TGTGCCAGCAGCCCCGAGCCGAGCTCAGATACGCAGTATTTT. It is translated as CASSPEPSSDTQYF.

The chain combines TRBV3-1 (or the pseudogene TRBV3-2) with TRBJ1-6; 7 bases line up with TRBD1. Germline loops: CDR1 LGHDT, CDR2 YNNKEL (reference sequence). With V trimmed by 3 bases and J by 0 bases, 5 bases remained unmatched. The CDR3 has 17 residues. Here the CDR3 DNA reads TGTGCCAGCAGCCACTCAGGGGGGAGCTCCTATAATTCACCCCTCCACTTT. Translating gives CASSHSGGSSYNSPLHF.

This chain links TRBV30 with TRBJ1-4; D call uncertain. This CDR3 has 15 amino acids. Per germline, CDR1 GTSNPN and CDR2 SVGIG (reference sequence). Trimming cost V 0 bases and J 8 bases, with 16 bases left between them. The CDR3 reads CAWSVPRTSGEKLFF. In nucleotides, the CDR3 is TGTGCCTGGAGTGTACCCCGGACTTCTGGGGAAAAACTGTTTTTT. The full variable domain, with the rest looked up from reference TRBV30 and TRBJ1-4, is SQTIHQWPATLVQPVGSPLSLECTVEGTSNPNLYWYRQAAGRGLQLLFYSVGIGQISSEVPQNLSASRPQDRQFILSSKKLLLSDSGFYLCAWSVPRTSGEKLFFGSGTQLSVL.

CDR3 loop: CASSQTPGQGLSPLHF. The DNA for the CDR3 is TGCGCCAGCAGCCAGACTCCGGGACAGGGCCTTTCACCCCTCCACTTT. The chain has TRBV4-3 and TRBJ1-6; 9 bases agree with TRBD1. Germline V lookup: CDR1 LGHNA, CDR2 YSLEER. Losses at the gene ends were 3 bases for V and 9 bases for J; bases not matched to a gene: 9. This CDR3 spans 16 amino acids.

This chain connects TRBV5-1 to TRBJ2-5, with 7 positions matching TRBD1. CDR1 is SGHRS, CDR2 YFSETQ, per germline. This CDR3 comprises 14 residues. The V gene end was trimmed by 2 bases and the J gene end by 1 base; junction bases not matched to a gene: 2. The CDR3 DNA is TGCGCCAGCAGCTTTACAGGGGCCCAAGAGACCCAGTACTTC. This sequence encodes CASSFTGAQETQYF.

CDR3 residues: CASSQATGWEYYF. The DNA of the CDR3 is TGTGCCAGCAGCCAGGCCACAGGGTGGGAGTACTACTTC. V is TRBV3-1 (or the pseudogene TRBV3-2) and J is TRBJ2-7, with D possibly TRBD1 on 6 matching bases. The CDR3 has 13 amino acids. The V end lost 3 bases, the J end lost 13 bases, and 19 bases lay between the germline ends. CDR1 and CDR2 (germline): LGHDT, YNNKEL (reference sequence).

The table lists this clone with a count of one. The CDR3 region is CASSLGSHPAGYGYTF. The CDR3 DNA sequence: TGTGCCAGCAGCTTGGGTTCGCATCCCGCGGGCTATGGCTACACCTTC. The gene calls are TRBV5-5 and TRBJ1-2, with D unresolved. This CDR3 has 16 residues. Germline V gives CDR1 SGHKS, CDR2 YYEKEE (reference sequence). Trimming took off 0 bases at V and 4 bases at J, with 16 bases between the two ends.

The chain is built from TRBV29-1 and TRBJ2-5; 7 bases are a match to TRBD1. The CDR3 is 14 amino acids. V lost 4 bases, J lost 4 bases, and 9 bases stayed unmatched. Germline V CDR1 and CDR2: SQVTM, ANQGSEA. The CDR3 reads CSVGGRGWGETQYF. The CDR3 region has the DNA TGCAGCGTTGGGGGCAGGGGGTGGGGAGAGACCCAGTACTTC.